Sequencing of this T cell receptor beta chain was carried out in a study of graft-versus-host responses after intestinal transplantation (dated by TCRdb to about 2021). About the investigation overall: The transplants that recipients received were multivisceral, liver-intestinal, or isolated intestinal. All recipients received anti-thymocyte globulin induction followed by maintenance tacrolimus and steroids for around 3 years. Bulk TCR-beta CDR3 sequencing was used to track graft-versus-host and host-versus-graft alloreactive T cell clones in the graft, circulation and bone marrow after intestinal transplantation. Alloreactive clones were identified by sequencing pre-transplant mixed lymphocyte reaction products and comparing them with unstimulated pre-transplant donor and recipient T cells. The cohort enrolled about two dozen intestinal transplant recipients, one of whom was a retransplant, and a few patients without pretransplant specimens were excluded. A peak of at least 4% donor T cells among recipient peripheral blood mononuclear cells was the definition used for donor T cell macrochimerism. Instead of going to the commercial service, samples from a few later patients were sequenced in-house on an Illumina MiSeq and processed with MiXCR. The full study reports these points: GvH clones turned up in recipient bone marrow, with some appearing earlier in ileal mucosa or blood, a pattern consistent with an intestinal mucosal origin. Early after transplant, peak levels of circulating GvH clones were found to be associated with declines in HvG clones. In the allografts of patients with donor T cell macrochimerism, GvH to HvG T cell clonal ratios were high. The conclusions were limited by the relatively low number and heterogeneity of the intestinal transplant patients.

The library came from the immunoSEQ multiplex PCR assay. For most patients, high-throughput TCR-beta CDR3 sequencing of genomic DNA was performed by Adaptive Biotechnologies. The authors' analysis ran thus. TCR sequencing data were retrieved from Adaptive's ImmunoSEQ software for 15 to 20 patients, whereas a few other patients were processed with MiXCR and VDJtools. CDR3 nucleotide sequences shared by donor and recipient were removed because the origin of these sequences could not be assigned. Alloreactive clones required at least 2-fold expansion over unstimulated cells and minimum CFSE-low frequency of 0.002% (template counts) or 0.001% (read counts). A clone was considered mappable if detected in the sequenced pre-transplant spleen, lymph node, or MLR CFSE-low populations of the donor or recipient. The cumulative frequency of alloreactive clones was calculated as a percentage of all sequences, weighted by copy number. The clones in this table, taken by TCRdb from immuneACCESS, are in-frame only. Not every clone is retained; where verified, under half of the shortfall comes from an unresolved V gene, and the cause of the rest is unknown. The DNA was the basis for D and trimming; V, J and clone size are from that table. This sample has some 14,000 clones in its table, and roughly two thirds of those were observed once. The biggest ten clones account for roughly 10% of the sample.

Intraepithelial and lamina propria lymphocytes were isolated from graft specimens using dithiothreitol, EDTA incubations and collagenase D digestion. Serial intestinal graft biopsy specimens collected up to 600 days after transplant underwent bulk TCR-beta sequencing. With respect to this clone: Its antigen is not yet known. It has no much larger one-base neighbor in the sample; base qualities were not kept. The sample has other DNA sequences that encode this CDR3 too.

V is reduced by 2 bases and J by 4 bases, leaving a spacing of 6 bases between them. From its cysteine to its phenylalanine, the CDR3 spans 11 amino acids. Kept here is only the CDR3 DNA, which spans 33 bases and is read in frame from base 1. CDR1 and CDR2, per the germline V gene (reference sequence), are DFQATT and SNEGSKA. The sequencing used ileum tissue, collected 650 to 700 days after intestinal transplantation. The sequence joins TRBV20-1 to TRBJ2-7; TRBD2 might be the D gene, on 5 matching bases. The TCR comes from a human patient who received an intestinal transplant, so some T cells may come from the graft donor. The nucleotide sequence reads as follows: TGCAGTGCTAGAACGGGGTACGAGCAGTACTTC. Its product reads: CSARTGYEQYF.